The T cell receptor (beta chain) described here comes from a study of CD8 T cells in Susac syndrome. It was with random hexamers that about 0.45 to 1 ug RNA was reverse transcribed. By means of immunoSEQ multiplex PCR, TCR beta CDR3 spanning 54 Vbeta and 13 Jbeta underwent amplification. TCRdb re-called the immunoSEQ multiplex PCR reads with MiXCR, one entry per CDR3 protein. The sample yields about 400,000 distinct CDR3 sequences, 85% to 90% seen once. Only one count was recorded for this clonotype. TEMRA cells were enriched by FACS, and CD4+ and CD8+ T cells were negatively isolated. This CDR3 has 14 residues. Germline V gene sequence: CDR1 MDHEN, CDR2 SYDVKM. J was trimmed by 6 bases and V by 3 bases; bases with no gene match: 4.

Sequences were obtained from CD8+ T cells from PBMCs. This sequence joins TRBV28 and TRBJ2-3; 9 nucleotides match TRBD2. This TCR was recovered from a human donor with multiple sclerosis. The CDR3 sequence is CASSFSGSADTQYF. The CDR3 DNA is TGTGCCAGCAGTTTTAGCGGGAGTGCGGATACGCAGTATTTT.